This T cell receptor beta chain was sequenced for a study of T cell repertoires in cytomegalovirus infection. Study details: Public TCR beta signatures were indicative of both CMV infection and a matching HLA type.

V was clipped by 0 bases and J by 8 bases, with 8 bases between them. CDR1 is SGDLS and CDR2 is YYNGEE in the germline V gene. The CDR3 consists of 12 residues. TCRdb reanalysed the reads using MiXCR and keeps one entry per CDR3 protein. Of some 300,000 distinct CDR3 sequences in the sample, roughly a sixth were seen once. A remark on this clonotype: What it recognizes is unknown.

Study observations and caveats: Summed public TCR beta family frequency identified CMV carriers bearing the relevant HLA. Clonotype analysis showed dominance of the ex vivo response by HLA-C-restricted CMV-specific TCR beta clonotypes.

The V and J genes are TRBV9 and TRBJ1-2; unclear D gene. The sample comprised PBMCs. The sequence derives from a human donor in good health (CMV status not recorded). Some clones in this sample may be carry-over from other donors' samples. CDR3 sequence: CASSVEESGYTF. CDR3 DNA sequence: TGTGCCAGCAGCGTAGAGGAGTCCGGCTACACCTTC.